This entry is about one TCR beta chain. This specimen includes other DNA sequences encoding the same CDR3. The assay was immunoSEQ multiplex PCR, and TCRdb's table has in-frame clones only and misses some. The sample consists of under 200,000 clones, about 86% of them appearing once. This sample stems from a study of blood T cell repertoires in COVID-19. Study details: Nucleic acid was either cDNA or gDNA, and it came from T cells, B-cell-depleted T cells, or PBMCs.

Trimming shortened V by 5 bases and J by 6 bases, and 10 bases separated the two germline ends. The CDR3 length is 12 residues. Per the germline V gene, CDR1 is SEHNR and CDR2 is FQNEAQ (reference sequence). The receptor was isolated from a man aged 55-75 years with acute or convalescent COVID-19. The chain recombines TRBV7-9 with TRBJ1-1, with D possibly being TRBD1 (5 bases). Sequencing was performed on peripheral blood. The CDR3 protein is CASSPGGAEAFF. CDR3 sequence (DNA): TGTGCCAGCAGCCCCGGAGGGGCTGAAGCTTTCTTT.